The clone carrying this T cell receptor (beta chain) was recorded a few times. What it recognizes is unknown. These data originate in a study of T cells in Graves' hyperthyroidism and ophthalmopathy. TCR beta CDR3 regions were amplified from RNA transcripts. HTBI primers were used for first-round RT-PCR of the TCR CDR3. Each CDR3 protein gets one entry after TCRdb re-called the multiplex PCR reads with MiXCR. Among fewer than 900,000 distinct CDR3 sequences listed, over 15% were seen once. Regarding the study as a whole: With a median lead of approximately six months before onset, the model predicted ophthalmopathy.

The specimen sequenced was blood. The TCR was taken from a woman in her forties or fifties with Graves' hyperthyroidism that later progressed to Graves' ophthalmopathy.

The CDR3 reads CASRGTLWDSPLHF. Written as DNA, the CDR3 is TGTGCCAGCAGGGGGACTCTTTGGGATTCACCCCTCCACTTT. The chain combines TRBV2 with TRBJ1-6; weak D call: TRBD1 (5 bases). Trimming stripped 6 bases from V and 8 bases from J, with 14 bases between. This CDR3 is built from 14 residues. Germline V gene data show CDR1 as SNHLY and CDR2 as FYNNEI. Together with reference TRBV2 and TRBJ1-6, the CDR3 gives the full variable domain: EPEVTQTPSHQVTQMGQEVILRCVPISNHLYFYWYRQILGQKVEFLVSFYNNEISEKSEIFDDQFSVERPDGSNFTLKIRSTKLEDSAMYFCASRGTLWDSPLHFGNGTRLTVT.